These 23 T cell receptor beta chains were sequenced from one sample in a study of glioma-infiltrating T cells. Amplification of TCR alpha and beta CDR3 regions from RNA used iRepertoire nested multiplex PCR. In TCRdb, the multiplex PCR reads were re-called with MiXCR into one record per CDR3 protein. This sample has approximately 110,000 distinct CDR3 sequences, with less than 30% found just once. Sample: glioma tissue, nonneoplastic brain tissue, or PBMCs (not recorded which). The receptor set was obtained from a human donor with low-grade glioma or glioblastoma, undergoing nonglioma brain surgery, or in good health (not recorded which).

Remarks on this clonotype: The CDR3 does not close with the conserved phenylalanine or tryptophan, likely indicating a read error. V usage is TRBV6-2 or TRBV6-3 and J usage is TRBJ1-2, with D uncertain. The V and J ends lost 1 base and 6 bases respectively, with 15 bases between them. Germline loops: CDR1 MNHEY, CDR2 SVGEGT. CDR3 size: 15 residues. The CDR3 here is CASSYLGRRNHGYTL. CDR3 sequence (DNA): TGTGCCAGCAGTTACTTGGGCAGGCGGAATCATGGCTACACCCTC.

This clonotype was seen repeatedly, ten times or more. The chain employs TRBV20-1 and TRBJ2-3, with TRBD2 matching 8 bases. The length of the CDR3 is 16 residues. Germline V gene lookup returns CDR1 DFQATT and CDR2 SNEGSKA (reference sequence). Germline trimming cut 0 bases from V and 5 bases from J; bases unmatched to any gene: 10. This CDR3 reads CSARDNPGGGKDTQYF. As DNA, the CDR3 is TGCAGTGCTAGAGATAACCCTGGCGGGGGGAAAGATACGCAGTATTTT.

The chain combines TRBV6-2 or TRBV6-3 with TRBJ1-1; no clear D. Trimming removed 5 bases at V and 4 bases at J, with 17 bases between. CDR3 length equals 15 residues. The germline gives CDR1 MNHEY, CDR2 SVGEGT. The CDR3 nucleotides read TGTGCCAGCAGTGTACCGGGGTTCGGCGTCACTGAAGCTTTCTTT. This sequence encodes CASSVPGFGVTEAFF.

This clonotype was observed at least ten times. The rearrangement links TRBV28 to TRBJ1-3; perhaps TRBD1 as D (5 bases). CDR1 is MDHEN and CDR2 is SYDVKM in the germline V gene. This CDR3 comprises 18 residues. Trimming took off 4 bases at V and 0 bases at J, with 19 bases between the two ends. The CDR3 loop reads CASSSTGTVTLSGNTIYF. DNA for the CDR3: TGTGCCAGCAGTTCAACCGGGACGGTCACTCTCTCTGGAAACACCATATATTTT.

This chain links TRBV9 with TRBJ1-5; TRBD1 might be the D (6 bases). The CDR3 totals 16 residues. V shed 0 bases and J shed 2 bases, with 12 bases lying between them. CDR1 and CDR2 (germline): SGDLS, YYNGEE. The CDR3 protein is CASSVGSGGRNQPQHF. The DNA for the CDR3 is TGTGCCAGCAGCGTAGGGAGCGGGGGGCGCAATCAGCCCCAGCATTTT.

This clonotype was seen ten or more times. The rearrangement uses TRBV20-1 and TRBJ2-1; D possibly corresponds to TRBD2 (6 bases). The germline gives CDR1 DFQATT, CDR2 SNEGSKA (reference sequence). Trimming removed 8 bases at V and 0 bases at J, with 17 bases between. This CDR3 contains 15 residues. Here the CDR3 reads CSKSRGSSSYNEQFF. The DNA for the CDR3 is TGCAGTAAATCGCGGGGTTCAAGCTCCTACAATGAGCAGTTCTTC.

This chain uses TRBV6-1 with TRBJ2-7; no firm D call. The CDR3 sequence is 14 residues long. Germline V CDR1 and CDR2: MNHNS, SASEGT. V was shortened by 0 bases and J by 5 bases, with 11 bases between the two germline ends. The CDR3 bases are TGTGCCAGCAGTGAAGCGGAAGGGCACAACGAGCAGTACTTC. Residues: CASSEAEGHNEQYF.

The J gene is TRBJ2-1, the V gene TRBV5-1; D may be TRBD2 (6 bases). This CDR3 is built from 16 residues. CDR1 SGHRS and CDR2 YFSETQ come from the germline V gene. Trimming took 4 bases from V and 0 from J, leaving 14 bases between them. In DNA, the CDR3 is TGCGCCAGCAGCGGAGGGAGCGGTTCCTCCTACAATGAGCAGTTCTTC. Encoded protein: CASSGGSGSSYNEQFF.

This clonotype showed up many times. CDR3 sequence: CSVYSDTSSYEQYF. As DNA, the CDR3 is TGCAGCGTTTACTCGGACACAAGCTCCTACGAGCAGTACTTC. This chain uses TRBV29-1 with TRBJ2-7; possible D gene TRBD1, 5 bases. With 5 bases removed from V and 0 bases from J, the gap between germline ends came to 14 bases. This CDR3 has 14 residues. Per germline, CDR1 SQVTM and CDR2 ANQGSEA.

This clonotype was seen many times. V and J are TRBV4-1 and TRBJ1-5; D gene ambiguous. The germline V and J ends were trimmed by 1 base and 6 bases, with 16 bases remaining between them. CDR3 length: 16 residues. The germline gives CDR1 MGHRA, CDR2 YSYEKL. For the CDR3, the DNA is TGCGCCAGCAGCCAAGGGTCTCTAGCGTTGGGTCAGCCCCAGCATTTT. Protein sequence: CASSQGSLALGQPQHF.

This clonotype was counted at least ten times. The chain joins TRBV7-9 to TRBJ1-6; TRBD1 matches 9 bases. This CDR3 has 16 residues. J gave up 3 bases and V 5 bases, and 5 bases lay outside the gene matches. In germline, CDR1 is SEHNR, CDR2 FQNEAQ (reference sequence). The CDR3 DNA reads TGTGCCAGCAGCCTGGGACAGGGATTCTATAATTCACCCCTCCACTTT. The encoded protein is CASSLGQGFYNSPLHF.

The chain is built from TRBV12-3 or TRBV12-4 and TRBJ2-1, with 14 bases that match TRBD2. With 5 bases clipped from V and 7 bases from J, the junction kept 7 bases outside the gene matches. This CDR3 region has 16 residues. DNA for the CDR3: TGTGCCAGCAGTGTCCGGACTAGCGGGGGGTGGAATGAGCAGTTCTTC. Amino acids: CASSVRTSGGWNEQFF.

With respect to this clonotype: This may arise from a read error, as a much more abundant clone is one base away. V and J are TRBV19 and TRBJ1-2, with a possible D match to TRBD1 (6 bases). CDR1 LNHDA and CDR2 SQIVND come from the germline V gene (reference sequence). CDR3 length equals 17 residues. V lost 5 bases to trimming and J lost 4 bases, with 23 bases between them. CDR3 in amino acids: CASSFYPPQGPGYGYTF. The DNA of the CDR3 is TGTGCCAGTAGTTTTTACCCGCCGCAGGGGCCAGGCTATGGCTACACCTTC.

The chain joins TRBV28 to TRBJ1-1; tentatively, D is TRBD1 (6 bases). Trimming stripped 8 bases from V and 5 bases from J, with 21 bases between. Germline loops: CDR1 MDHEN, CDR2 SYDVKM. The CDR3 runs to 15 residues. The CDR3 is CASPSSGAGVTEAFF. The DNA for the CDR3 is TGTGCCAGCCCCTCTTCGGGGGCAGGGGTAACTGAAGCTTTCTTT.

Comment on this clonotype: This may come from a read error, since a much larger clone is one base off. The chain couples TRBV5-1 to TRBJ1-1, with D unclear. In germline, CDR1 is SGHRS, CDR2 YFSETQ. The CDR3 has 13 amino acids. V was cut by 5 bases and J by 2 bases, with 10 bases left in between. The chain's CDR3 is CASRPTVNTEAFF. DNA for the CDR3: TGCGCCAGCAGGCCCACAGTAAACACTGAAGCTTTCTTT.

This clonotype was seen a handful of times. A much larger clone differs from this one at a single base, so this may be a read error. The gene calls are TRBV15 and TRBJ2-1, with 9 bases fitting TRBD2. With 8 bases clipped from V and 8 bases from J, the junction kept 10 bases outside the gene matches. Per germline, CDR1 LNHNV and CDR2 YYDKDF (reference sequence). The CDR3 has 14 residues. The CDR3 spells CATGGRGGGDEQFF. The CDR3 bases are TGTGCCACCGGCGGGCGGGGGGGCGGCGATGAGCAGTTCTTC.

The chain joins TRBV9 to TRBJ2-3; D not resolved. The CDR3 runs 15 residues. V was clipped by 3 bases and J by 5 bases, with 16 bases between them. CDR1 is SGDLS and CDR2 is YYNGEE in the germline V gene. CDR3 sequence: CASSESGGWGDTQYF. Written as DNA, the CDR3 is TGTGCCAGCAGCGAGTCGGGCGGATGGGGAGATACGCAGTATTTT.

This clonotype occurred many times. The chain employs TRBV18 and TRBJ2-5, with D perhaps matching TRBD2 (5 bases). The germline V gene has CDR1 KGHSH and CDR2 LQKENI. The CDR3 loop spans 13 amino acids. The V gene lost 3 bases and the J gene lost 4 bases, with 9 bases spanning the gap. The CDR3 DNA sequence: TGTGCCAGCTCACCGGGCGAGGGAGAGACCCAGTACTTC. It translates to CASSPGEGETQYF.

At least ten counts were recorded for this clonotype. V and J are TRBV20-1 and TRBJ1-5, with 8 bases lining up with TRBD1. This CDR3 has 14 amino acids. Germline V gene sequence: CDR1 DFQATT, CDR2 SNEGSKA (reference sequence). With V trimmed by 3 bases and J by 2 bases, 3 bases remained unmatched. The CDR3 DNA reads TGCAGTGCTAGGGAGGGACAGGGCAATCAGCCCCAGCATTTT. It is translated as CSAREGQGNQPQHF.

This clonotype turned up a few times. The rearrangement uses TRBV12-3 or TRBV12-4 and TRBJ2-5; 7 nucleotides agree with TRBD2. The CDR3 has 13 residues. With V trimmed by 6 bases and J by 5 bases, 6 bases remained unmatched. The CDR3 loop reads CASRLTSPETQYF. DNA for the CDR3: TGTGCCAGCAGGTTGACTAGCCCGGAGACCCAGTACTTC.

At least ten counts were recorded for this clonotype. This rearrangement joins TRBV6-2 or TRBV6-3 to TRBJ1-2; D unresolved. This CDR3 spans 14 amino acids. Deletions cut 5 bases from V and 5 bases from J, with 15 bases between. CDR1 and CDR2 from the germline V gene are MNHEY and SVGEGT. For the CDR3, the DNA is TGTGCCAGCAGTGCCCCCGCCGCAGGATATGGCTACACCTTC. It yields the protein CASSAPAAGYGYTF.

The chain combines TRBV28 with TRBJ2-7, with D maybe TRBD1 (5 bases). Trimming cost V 6 bases and J 12 bases, with 21 bases left between them. Germline V lookup: CDR1 MDHEN, CDR2 SYDVKM. The CDR3 is made up of 13 amino acids. The CDR3 coding sequence is TGTGCCAGCAGCCCGGTCCTTCGGACACGACCGTACTTC. Protein: CASSPVLRTRPYF.

The genes are TRBV29-1 and TRBJ2-7; D call uncertain. Germline CDR1 SQVTM, CDR2 ANQGSEA. Trimming removed 4 bases from V and 3 bases from J, with 13 bases in between. The length of the CDR3 is 13 residues. The CDR3 DNA sequence: TGCAGCGTTGGGGCAGGAAGAAACTACGAGCAGTACTTC. It codes for CSVGAGRNYEQYF.